This T cell receptor beta chain comes out of a study of human T cells and chemical hapten exposure. Trimming pared 5 bases from V and 7 bases from J, leaving 14 bases between. Germline assignment: CDR1 MDHEN and CDR2 SYDVKM. The CDR3 contains 13 residues. Time point: pre-sensitization, week 0. Documented treatment: therapeutic diphenylcyclopropenone sensitization with weekly scalp DPC. Researchers sampled blood before each patch test went on. This clonotype was seen a handful of times. What it binds is unknown. Points from the study as a whole: A positive correlation with patch test score was shown by PT1 expanded TCR counts.

Authors' processing steps: Ranging from about 20,000 to 750,000, TCR counts per sample had a median value of roughly 96,000. TCRdb re-derived calls from the RACE reads in MiXCR, one entry per CDR3 protein. Here the V and J calls rest on TCRdb's processing, not on the authors' analysis. This repertoire shows approximately 77,000 distinct CDR3 sequences, less than 15% found once; its top ten account for more than 3.5%. The sequence was obtained from a woman in her forties or fifties with alopecia areata. Some clones in this sample may be carry-over from other donors' samples. This specimen was whole blood, taken in connection with sensitization to the hapten diphenylcyclopropenone (DPC). The genes are TRBV28 and TRBJ1-1; D is undetermined. The CDR3 is CASSPPASSEAFF. For the CDR3, the DNA is TGTGCCAGCAGTCCCCCCGCGAGTAGTGAAGCTTTCTTT. The full variable domain, rest sourced from reference TRBV28 and TRBJ1-1, is DVKVTQSSRYLVKRTGEKVFLECVQDMDHENMFWYRQDPGLGLRLIYFSYDVKMKEKGDIPEGYSVSREKKERFSLILESASTNQTSMYLCASSPPASSEAFFGQGTRLTVV.